This is a list of T cell receptor beta chains from one sample in a study of blood T cells in healthy people across ages. TCRdb reanalysed the 5' RACE reads using MiXCR and keeps one entry per CDR3 protein. The sample records about 640,000 distinct CDR3 sequences, under 65% being singletons. The sequenced sample consisted of blood. The receptors here all came from a man in his sixties in good health. CDR3s leave out the opening cysteine and the closing phenylalanine or tryptophan. The D gene is left open where the match is weak.

len | d_gene | j_gene | v_gene | CDR3aa
12 | - | TRBJ2-5 | TRBV7-2 | ASSLQSGGETQY
14 | TRBD1 | TRBJ2-7 | TRBV28 | ASSSPGTGGIYEQY
13 | - | TRBJ1-2 | TRBV5-1 | ASSLSPQGPYGYT
11 | - | TRBJ1-1 | TRBV4-1 | ASSQEPRTEAF
13 | - | TRBJ2-6 | TRBV20-1 | SAIAFGVGANVLT
11 | - | TRBJ2-5 | TRBV7-2 | ASSPNYLETQY
11 | - | TRBJ2-4 | TRBV2 | ASSVDFKNIQY
14 | TRBD2 | TRBJ2-3 | TRBV6-2/TRBV6-3 | ASRESSGGSADTQY
13 | TRBD1 | TRBJ1-2 | TRBV20-1 | SARGNQGASYGYT
13 | - | TRBJ1-6 | TRBV7-9 | ASSFGPLGHSPLH
9 | TRBD1 | TRBJ2-1 | TRBV7-8 | ASSPNRGQF
17 | TRBD2 | TRBJ2-1 | TRBV4-1 | ASSQVGLAGPSSYNEQF
12 | TRBD1 | - | TRBV5-8 | ASSSRDRESEQY
11 | - | TRBJ2-3 | TRBV6-1 | ASSVTRLDTQY
13 | - | TRBJ2-5 | TRBV7-7 | ASSQRSSGVQTQY
14 | - | - | TRBV21-1 | ASSKVGLAGAYEQY
13 | TRBD2 | TRBJ2-1 | TRBV20-1 | SARDGGGPLNEQF
12 | TRBD1 | TRBJ1-2 | TRBV18 | ASSPDRAHYGYT
15 | TRBD2 | TRBJ2-3 | TRBV3-1 | ASSRASGGILTDTQY
13 | - | TRBJ2-7 | TRBV25-1 | ASRAGAGSSYEQY
11 | - | TRBJ1-1 | TRBV4-1 | ASSQPGNTESF
11 | - | TRBJ2-5 | TRBV7-2 | ASSLGQLETQY
12 | - | TRBJ2-1 | TRBV7-2 | ASSPLSSYNEQF
14 | - | TRBJ2-1 | TRBV11-2 | ASSRAGDRVLSQQF
10 | - | TRBJ2-1 | TRBV6-2/TRBV6-3 | ASSGRVNEQF
13 | TRBD2 | TRBJ2-7 | TRBV20-1 | SARAMTSATYEQY
13 | - | TRBJ2-7 | TRBV6-6 | ASSSPGAKFYEQY
11 | - | TRBJ2-5 | TRBV20-1 | SATRQTQETQY
9 | - | TRBJ2-7 | TRBV6-1 | ASSERAEQY
13 | TRBD1 | TRBJ2-3 | TRBV18 | ASSPIQGGTDTQY
14 | TRBD2 | TRBJ2-5 | TRBV20-1 | SANTGLAGGQETQY
14 | TRBD2 | TRBJ2-3 | TRBV3-1 | ASSPLRGGDTDTQY
12 | TRBD1 | TRBJ1-3 | TRBV12-3/TRBV12-4 | ASSGQGAGNTIY
10 | TRBD1 | TRBJ2-5 | TRBV18 | ASWPGQGPQY
13 | TRBD1 | TRBJ1-4 | TRBV6-5 | ASRRQGWTNEKLF